The 24 T cell receptor beta chains in this list originate from one sample, sequenced in a study of blood T cell repertoires in COVID-19. Sequenced by immunoSEQ multiplex PCR; TCRdb stores in-frame clones only, minus some. This sample has about 100,000 clones, with around four fifths found just once. Specimen: peripheral blood. The receptors originated from a man aged 50 to 60 with active or convalescent COVID-19.

The V and J genes are TRBV27 and TRBJ2-7, with 11 bases identical to TRBD2. This CDR3 contains 12 residues. The V gene end was trimmed by 10 bases and the J gene end by 4 bases; junction bases not matched to a gene: 3. In germline, CDR1 is MNHEY, CDR2 SMNVEV (reference sequence). The CDR3 protein is CATRTSGYEQYF. The CDR3 bases are TGTGCCACCCGGACTAGCGGGTACGAGCAGTACTTC.

This clone was detected only once. V gene TRBV9 combines with J gene TRBJ1-3, with a possible D match to TRBD1 (6 bases). V was trimmed by 3 bases and J by 1 base, leaving 11 bases between them. Per germline, CDR1 SGDLS and CDR2 YYNGEE. The CDR3 sequence is 15 residues long. Here the CDR3 DNA reads TGTGCCAGCAGCGGAGGGACAAATTCTGGAAACACCATATATTTT. Its translation is CASSGGTNSGNTIYF.

The rearrangement uses TRBV7-6 and TRBJ2-2, with 7 nucleotides matching TRBD1. The V segment lost 1 base and the J segment 5 bases; nucleotides outside the gene matches: 4. The CDR3 extends over 15 amino acids. Germline CDR1 and CDR2: SGHVS and FNYEAQ. The CDR3 reads CASSLGSGGTGELFF. CDR3 bases: TGTGCCAGCAGCTTAGGGTCAGGGGGAACCGGGGAGCTGTTTTTT.

The chain joins TRBV30 to TRBJ2-5; D gene uncertain. Trimming shortened V by 0 bases and J by 5 bases, and 7 bases separated the two germline ends. The length of the CDR3 is 12 residues. Germline V CDR1 and CDR2: GTSNPN, SVGIG (reference sequence). This chain's CDR3 is CAWSVPGETQYF. CDR3 nucleotide sequence: TGTGCCTGGAGTGTACCCGGGGAGACCCAGTACTTC.

The chain recombines TRBV11-2 with TRBJ2-1, with D perhaps matching TRBD2 (5 bases). The CDR3 covers 13 residues. V shed 2 bases and J shed 9 bases, with 11 bases lying between them. The germline V gene has CDR1 SGHAT and CDR2 FQNNGV. In DNA, the CDR3 is TGTGCCAGCAGCTTATTACCCGCGGGTGAGCAGTTCTTC. This codes for CASSLLPAGEQFF.

J is TRBJ2-5 and V is TRBV6-1, with TRBD2 matching 8 bases. Looked up from germline, CDR1 is MNHNS and CDR2 is SASEGT. CDR3 length: 17 residues. J gave up 2 bases and V 3 bases, and 11 bases lay outside the gene matches. The CDR3 loop reads CASSDVRGGLEQETQYF. The CDR3 DNA follows: TGTGCCAGCAGTGACGTTCGGGGGGGACTGGAACAAGAGACCCAGTACTTC.

The J gene is TRBJ1-5, the V gene TRBV19; D possibly corresponds to TRBD1 (5 bases). The germline V gene has CDR1 LNHDA and CDR2 SQIVND (reference sequence). With 2 bases removed from V and 1 base from J, the gap between germline ends came to 9 bases. The CDR3 sequence is 15 residues long. Here the CDR3 reads CASSISDSSNQPQHF. DNA of the CDR3: TGTGCCAGTAGTATATCTGACAGCAGCAATCAGCCCCAGCATTTT.

V is TRBV30 and J is TRBJ1-1; unclear D gene. The CDR3 length is 13 residues. V lost 4 bases, J lost 3 bases, and 12 bases lay in between. Germline CDR1 GTSNPN, CDR2 SVGIG (reference sequence). CDR3 nucleotides: TGTGCCTGGAACACGGGGTCGGACACTGAAGCTTTCTTT. Protein sequence: CAWNTGSDTEAFF.

This chain uses TRBV9 with TRBJ2-7; TRBD1 matches at 9 bases. CDR3 length: 16 residues. Looked up from germline, CDR1 is SGDLS and CDR2 is YYNGEE. Germline trimming cut 4 bases from V and 2 bases from J; bases unmatched to any gene: 10. CDR3 sequence: CASSPAEGQGPYEQYF. The CDR3 DNA follows: TGTGCCAGCAGCCCGGCGGAGGGACAGGGTCCCTACGAGCAGTACTTC.

The chain employs TRBV20-1 and TRBJ2-6, with D possibly being TRBD1 (5 bases). V was cut by 3 bases and J by 1 base, with 7 bases left in between. CDR3 length: 14 amino acids. Germline V CDR1 and CDR2: DFQATT, SNEGSKA (reference sequence). The CDR3 DNA reads as TGCAGTGCTAGTCCAGGGTCTGGGGCCAACGTCCTGACTTTC. This encodes CSASPGSGANVLTF.

This clone was counted between two and nine times. The chain recombines TRBV6-4 with TRBJ2-1; the match to TRBD2 covers 12 bases. V dropped 5 bases and J dropped 4; count of bases not matched to a gene: 3. The CDR3 loop spans 15 amino acids. Germline CDR1 and CDR2: MRHNA and SNTAGT. This CDR3 is CASSLTSGGYNEQFF. CDR3 bases: TGTGCCAGCAGTTTGACTAGCGGGGGATACAATGAGCAGTTCTTC.

The chain couples TRBV6-6 to TRBJ2-7; 8 nucleotides match TRBD2. This CDR3 has 15 residues. Trimming at V came to 0 bases and at J to 6 bases, leaving 7 bases not matched to a gene. Germline V CDR1 and CDR2: MNHNY, SVGAGI (reference sequence). CDR3 DNA sequence: TGTGCCAGCAGTTACTCGGTCGAGCGGGAGAGCGAGCAGTACTTC. The encoded protein is CASSYSVERESEQYF.

This chain joins TRBV24-1 and TRBJ2-5, with 8 bases lining up with TRBD1. V lost 2 bases, J lost 1 base, and 5 bases stayed unmatched. The CDR3 is 16 amino acids. CDR1 is KGHDR, CDR2 SFDVKD, per germline. The CDR3 is CATSDYQGALQETQYF. CDR3 DNA: TGTGCCACCAGTGATTACCAGGGGGCCCTCCAAGAGACCCAGTACTTC.

V gene TRBV24-1 combines with J gene TRBJ2-7; possible D gene TRBD1, 5 bases. The CDR3 covers 13 residues. V shed 3 bases and J shed 3 bases, with 8 bases lying between them. The V gene's germline CDR1 is KGHDR and CDR2 SFDVKD. The CDR3 sequence: CATSDTGHYEQYF. In nucleotides, the CDR3 is TGTGCCACCAGTGATACCGGACACTACGAGCAGTACTTC.

V gene TRBV14 combines with J gene TRBJ2-2; the match to TRBD2 covers 11 bases. Germline loops: CDR1 SGHDN, CDR2 FVKESK. This CDR3 is built from 17 residues. V trimming: 1 base; J trimming: 5 bases; junction bases outside the gene matches: 6. CDR3 coding DNA: TGTGCCAGCAGCCAAGCGAGACTAGCGGGGCAAACCGGGGAGCTGTTTTTT. It is translated as CASSQARLAGQTGELFF.

This chain joins TRBV19 and TRBJ1-1; the D is unclear. The CDR3 is made up of 14 amino acids. Germline V gene sequence: CDR1 LNHDA, CDR2 SQIVND (reference sequence). Trimming left V 7 bases short and J 1 base short, with 13 bases between. CDR3 in amino acids: CASTIPPENTEAFF. The CDR3 DNA sequence: TGTGCCAGTACCATCCCCCCAGAGAACACTGAAGCTTTCTTT.

As for this clone: This sample also contains other DNA sequences that code for the same CDR3. The rearrangement uses TRBV5-1 and TRBJ1-2; 8 bases align to TRBD1. V lost 4 bases, J lost 3 bases, and 5 bases stayed unmatched. Germline CDR1 is SGHRS and CDR2 is YFSETQ. The CDR3 consists of 14 residues. The CDR3 DNA is TGCGCCAGCAGCCCTGACAGGGGTCACTATGGCTACACCTTC. Translated: CASSPDRGHYGYTF.

The chain joins TRBV4-1 to TRBJ2-5, with a weak D call TRBD1 (5 bases). Trimming left V 4 bases short and J 7 bases short, with 19 bases between. The CDR3 runs 15 residues. The germline V gene has CDR1 MGHRA and CDR2 YSYEKL. This CDR3 is CASSPRRTSEVTQYF. CDR3 coding DNA: TGCGCCAGCAGCCCGCGGCGGACAAGTGAAGTGACCCAGTACTTC.

The V gene is TRBV6-5, the J gene TRBJ1-5; possible D gene TRBD1, 5 bases. Germline V gene data show CDR1 as MNHEY and CDR2 as SVGAGI. The CDR3 covers 15 residues. Trimming cost V 5 bases and J 0 bases, with 11 bases left between them. In nucleotides, the CDR3 is TGTGCCAGCAGTACAGACAGTTATAGCAATCAGCCCCAGCATTTT. This encodes CASSTDSYSNQPQHF.

The J gene is TRBJ1-1, the V gene TRBV7-3; 7 bases are shared with TRBD1. Germline V gene lookup returns CDR1 SGHTA and CDR2 FQGTGA. The CDR3 covers 14 residues. V lost 0 bases and J lost 5; bases outside the gene matches: 3. CDR3 protein: CASSLTGGGTEAFF. In DNA form, the CDR3 reads TGTGCCAGCAGCTTAACAGGGGGCGGGACTGAAGCTTTCTTT. Full variable domain (remainder filled in from reference TRBV7-3 and TRBJ1-1): GAGVSQTPSNKVTEKGKYVELRCDPISGHTALYWYRQSLGQGPEFLIYFQGTGAADDSGLPNDRFFAVRPEGSVSTLKIQRTERGDSAVYLCASSLTGGGTEAFFGQGTRLTVV.

This clone was detected once. The rearrangement joins TRBV9 to TRBJ1-2, with D possibly matching TRBD1 (6 bases). V lost 3 bases and J lost 8, with 20 bases in between. Germline CDR1 and CDR2: SGDLS and YYNGEE. This CDR3 has 15 amino acids. The CDR3, as DNA: TGTGCCAGCAGCGCCTGGACCGGGACACCTGGGGGCTACACCTTC. It translates to CASSAWTGTPGGYTF.

The chain has TRBV5-6 and TRBJ2-5, with TRBD2 as a possible D gene (5 bases). V was clipped by 4 bases and J by 3 bases, with 10 bases between them. From germline, CDR1 is SGHDT and CDR2 YYEEEE. CDR3 length equals 13 residues. Here the CDR3 reads CASSRGQEETQYF. As DNA, the CDR3 is TGTGCCAGCAGCAGAGGGCAAGAAGAGACCCAGTACTTC.

The chain has TRBV6-5 and TRBJ2-7; TRBD2 agrees at 12 bases. With 6 bases clipped from V and 5 bases from J, the junction kept 8 bases outside the gene matches. Germline values: CDR1 MNHEY, CDR2 SVGAGI. The CDR3 loop spans 15 amino acids. CDR3 protein: CASSPTSGRIHEQYF. The CDR3 nucleotides read TGTGCCAGCAGCCCGACTAGCGGGAGAATTCACGAGCAGTACTTC.

V usage is TRBV5-1 and J usage is TRBJ2-2, with TRBD2 matching 8 bases. Per the germline V gene, CDR1 is SGHRS and CDR2 is YFSETQ. J was trimmed by 1 base and V by 0 bases; bases with no gene match: 2. The CDR3 loop spans 16 amino acids. The CDR3 loop is CASSLAGGENTGELFF. The CDR3 DNA reads TGCGCCAGCAGCTTGGCCGGGGGGGAGAACACCGGGGAGCTGTTTTTT.